The 32 T cell receptor beta chains below all came from one sample that was sequenced in a study of response to subunit inactivated influenza vaccine. TCRdb reanalysed the RT-PCR reads using MiXCR and keeps one entry per CDR3 protein. The sample consists of roughly 540,000 distinct CDR3 sequences, roughly 25% of them appearing once. This same sample was also part of a study on T cells expressing NK-cell markers. That report adds: TCR beta cDNA was made by 5'RACE template switching with UMIs.

Specimen: CD4+ T cells sorted from PBMCs, collected 11 to 12 days after vaccination. The receptor source for this set is a man aged 50 to 60 who received an inactivated influenza vaccine.

This rearrangement joins TRBV3-1 to TRBJ2-7; the D gene is possibly TRBD1 (6 bases). Germline loops: CDR1 LGHDT, CDR2 YNNKEL (reference sequence). The CDR3 covers 14 residues. The ends were cut back, 0 bases at V and 9 bases at J, with 15 bases in the middle. CDR3 region: CASSQDRGQWGQYF. DNA of the CDR3: TGTGCCAGCAGCCAAGATCGCGGACAGTGGGGGCAGTACTTC.

This clonotype was found a few times. This chain uses TRBV7-3 with TRBJ2-3, with D possibly being TRBD2 (5 bases). This CDR3 has 13 amino acids. The V gene's germline CDR1 is SGHTA and CDR2 FQGTGA. V lost 3 bases and J lost 3, with 7 bases in between. CDR3 bases: TGTGCCAGCAGCTTCGGGATTACAGATACGCAGTATTTT. Protein: CASSFGITDTQYF.

The genes are TRBV25-1 and TRBJ2-7; 7 nucleotides match TRBD1. CDR3 length equals 16 residues. Per the germline V gene, CDR1 is MGHDK and CDR2 is SYGVNS. V lost 6 bases and J lost 0; bases outside the gene matches: 11. The CDR3 sequence is CASSARQGKGSYEQYF. CDR3 DNA: TGTGCCAGCAGCGCCCGACAGGGCAAGGGCTCCTACGAGCAGTACTTC.

V and J are TRBV6-1 and TRBJ2-2, with a tentative D call TRBD2 (5 bases). CDR3 length equals 15 residues. V was shortened by 6 bases and J by 7 bases, with 18 bases between the two germline ends. Germline V gene data show CDR1 as MNHNS and CDR2 as SASEGT. This CDR3 is CASSPWLSVGGELFF. In DNA, the CDR3 is TGTGCCAGCAGCCCGTGGCTTAGCGTTGGCGGGGAGCTGTTTTTT.

V usage is TRBV14 and J usage is TRBJ1-2; D not certain. CDR3 length equals 12 residues. V dropped 4 bases and J dropped 2 bases, with 5 bases sitting between them. CDR1 is SGHDN, CDR2 FVKESK, per germline. CDR3 nucleotide sequence: TGTGCCAGCAGCCGGACCAACTATGGCTACACCTTC. Translating it yields CASSRTNYGYTF.

This clonotype appeared once. A junction end diverges from the germline sequence, so it may reflect a read error. The V call is TRBV4-2, the J call TRBJ2-2, with D maybe TRBD2 (6 bases). The germline V gene encodes CDR1 LGHNA and CDR2 YNFKEQ. The CDR3 consists of 17 residues. CDR3 in amino acids: CAISPGPGVLNTGELFF. The CDR3 DNA sequence: TGTGCCATCAGCCCCGGGCCGGGAGTGTTAAACACCGGGGAGCTGTTTTTT.

This clonotype has just a few counts. A read error may produce the germline difference seen at one junction end. The chain joins TRBV6-1 to TRBJ2-4; D gene unclear. CDR3 length: 11 amino acids. Germline V gene sequence: CDR1 MNHNS, CDR2 SASEGT. CDR3 coding DNA: TGTGCCAGCATGAGGTCTGGGTTCCACTTCTTC. It codes for CASMRSGFHFF.

This clonotype was observed a few times. V is TRBV3-1 and J is TRBJ2-7, with D unclear. V lost 5 bases and J lost 9, with 17 bases in between. CDR3 length: 13 amino acids. Germline V gene lookup returns CDR1 LGHDT and CDR2 YNNKEL (reference sequence). The CDR3 DNA follows: TGTGCCAGCAGCGCTGGGGATAGCTCCCGGCAGTACTTC. Translation gives CASSAGDSSRQYF.

The V call is TRBV7-2, the J call TRBJ1-1; D is unclear. The CDR3 covers 15 residues. Germline values: CDR1 SGHTA, CDR2 FQGNSA. Trimming pared 2 bases from V and 5 bases from J, leaving 15 bases between. The CDR3 reads CASSLSHGRTTEAFF. CDR3 coding DNA: TGTGCCAGCAGCTTATCCCACGGGAGAACTACTGAAGCTTTCTTT.

Only a few counts were recorded for this clonotype. This rearrangement joins TRBV20-1 to TRBJ1-4; TRBD1 agrees at 12 bases. The CDR3 runs to 16 residues. The junction had 8 bases not matched to a gene; V was cut back by 2 bases and J by 7 bases. Germline V gene lookup returns CDR1 DFQATT and CDR2 SNEGSKA (reference sequence). The CDR3 DNA follows: TGCAGTGCTAGACGGGGACAGGGGGCGCTGGGTGAAAAACTGTTTTTT. Protein sequence: CSARRGQGALGEKLFF.

This rearrangement joins TRBV23-1 to TRBJ2-5; D is unclear. TRBV23-1 belongs to the ORF category, with a function that is uncertain. Trimming removed 2 bases at V and 1 base at J, with 14 bases between. The CDR3 has 16 amino acids. The CDR3 loop reads CASSQPLADPQETQYF. CDR3 bases: TGCGCCAGCAGTCAACCGCTTGCGGATCCCCAAGAGACCCAGTACTTC.

The chain has TRBV11-2 and TRBJ1-1; the D is unclear. Germline V gene data show CDR1 as SGHAT and CDR2 as FQNNGV. The CDR3 extends over 15 amino acids. Trimming shortened V by 2 bases and J by 2 bases, and 12 bases separated the two germline ends. The CDR3 protein is CASSLSWAHNTEAFF. Here the CDR3 DNA reads TGTGCCAGCAGCTTAAGCTGGGCACACAACACTGAAGCTTTCTTT.

This clonotype appeared a few times. V and J are TRBV5-5 and TRBJ1-2; TRBD1 aligns across 8 bases. Unmatched junction bases numbered 9, after V lost 0 bases and J lost 2 bases. This CDR3 has 17 amino acids. The germline V gene encodes CDR1 SGHKS and CDR2 YYEKEE (reference sequence). CDR3: CASSLAGQAEDNYGYTF. The CDR3 coding sequence is TGTGCCAGCAGCTTGGCGGGACAGGCAGAAGACAACTATGGCTACACCTTC.

This clonotype was detected a few times. The chain recombines TRBV7-2 with TRBJ1-6; D is unclear. CDR3 length: 15 residues. The germline V gene encodes CDR1 SGHTA and CDR2 FQGNSA. Trimming left V 6 bases short and J 5 bases short, with 14 bases between. CDR3 in amino acids: CASSFRGRDNSPLHF. For the CDR3, the DNA is TGTGCCAGCAGTTTTCGTGGGCGTGATAATTCACCCCTCCACTTT.

In its sample, this clonotype was seen many times. V and J are TRBV12-3 or TRBV12-4 and TRBJ2-2; unclear D gene. The V end was cut by 4 bases, the J end by 1 base, with 4 bases between. This CDR3 has 13 amino acids. CDR3 protein: CASSWGNTGELFF. The CDR3 nucleotides read TGTGCCAGCAGTTGGGGGAACACCGGGGAGCTGTTTTTT.

The chain carries TRBV4-3 and TRBJ2-7, with D possibly called TRBD1 or TRBD2 (6 bases each). The CDR3 has 17 amino acids. Germline V gene lookup returns CDR1 LGHNA and CDR2 YSLEER. Trimming shortened V by 2 bases and J by 2 bases, and 19 bases separated the two germline ends. CDR3 nucleotide sequence: TGCGCCAGCAGCCAAATTTACGGGGGCGCCGGCACCTACGAGCAGTACTTC. Amino acids: CASSQIYGGAGTYEQYF.

This clonotype was observed at least ten times. The V call is TRBV4-2, the J call TRBJ2-7; 7 bases match TRBD1. The CDR3 extends over 15 amino acids. Germline lookup yields CDR1 LGHNA and CDR2 YNFKEQ. V gave up 3 bases and J gave up 0 bases; unmatched junction bases: 5. As DNA, the CDR3 is TGTGCCAGCAGCCACGAACAGGGGAGCTCCTACGAGCAGTACTTC. Protein: CASSHEQGSSYEQYF.

The chain uses TRBV29-1 and TRBJ1-2; D remains ambiguous. Between the trimmed V and J ends, which lost 2 bases and 4 bases, there was a span of 8 bases. Germline CDR1 reads SQVTM; CDR2 reads ANQGSEA. The CDR3 has 12 amino acids. The CDR3 loop reads CSVEKSVYGYTF. The CDR3 DNA sequence: TGCAGCGTTGAAAAGTCAGTCTATGGCTACACCTTC.

The chain couples TRBV15 to TRBJ1-2; D ambiguous. The CDR3 is 16 amino acids. Trimming shortened V by 6 bases and J by 0 bases, and 17 bases separated the two germline ends. Germline CDR1 and CDR2: LNHNV and YYDKDF (reference sequence). The CDR3 spells CATSYAGGPSNYGYTF. In DNA, the CDR3 is TGTGCCACCAGTTATGCAGGCGGACCTTCTAACTATGGCTACACCTTC.

A few counts support this clonotype. The gene calls are TRBV5-1 and TRBJ2-1; D possibly corresponds to TRBD1 (6 bases). The V and J ends lost 2 bases and 6 bases respectively, with 9 bases between them. The CDR3 consists of 13 residues. Germline V lookup: CDR1 SGHRS, CDR2 YFSETQ. In nucleotides, the CDR3 is TGCGCCAGCAGCTTACAGGGTAGCAATGAGCAGTTCTTC. Translating it yields CASSLQGSNEQFF.

The V call is TRBV18, the J call TRBJ1-5, with unresolved D. V dropped 2 bases and J dropped 3 bases, with 11 bases sitting between them. The CDR3 has 15 amino acids. Germline CDR1 is KGHSH and CDR2 is LQKENI. The CDR3 here is CASSPFHPANQPQHF. The CDR3 coding sequence is TGTGCCAGCTCACCATTTCACCCAGCCAATCAGCCCCAGCATTTT.

The rearrangement joins TRBV7-2 to TRBJ1-5; D not resolved. Trimming stripped 6 bases from V and 5 bases from J, with 14 bases between. The CDR3 has 14 amino acids. The germline V gene encodes CDR1 SGHTA and CDR2 FQGNSA. DNA of the CDR3: TGTGCCAGCAGTGCTAAGCTTGGGGATCAGCCCCAGCATTTT. Residues: CASSAKLGDQPQHF.

The chain couples TRBV5-1 to TRBJ2-1; TRBD2 agrees at 9 bases. There are 16 residues in the CDR3. CDR1 and CDR2 from the germline V gene are SGHRS and YFSETQ. Trimming cost V 3 bases and J 5 bases; bases outside gene matches: 9. In DNA form, the CDR3 reads TGCGCCAGCAGCTGGATGTCTAGCGGGACCCACAATGAGCAGTTCTTC. It translates to CASSWMSSGTHNEQFF. The entire variable domain, with the rest obtained from reference TRBV5-1 and TRBJ2-1, is as follows: KAGVTQTPRYLIKTRGQQVTLSCSPISGHRSVSWYQQTPGQGLQFLFEYFSETQRNKGNFPGRFSGRQFSNSRSEMNVSTLELGDSALYLCASSWMSSGTHNEQFFGPGTRLTVL.

This clonotype was recorded a few times. CDR3 DNA sequence: TGTGCCAGCAGCTTACTAGCGGCCTCCTACAATGAGCAGTTCTTC. Residues: CASSLLAASYNEQFF. This chain links TRBV2 with TRBJ2-1; 8 positions agree with TRBD2. The V and J ends lost 6 bases and 0 bases, in that order; junction bases with no gene match: 4. Germline loops: CDR1 SNHLY, CDR2 FYNNEI. The CDR3 covers 15 residues.

The chain couples TRBV12-3 or TRBV12-4 to TRBJ2-7, with TRBD2 identical over 7 bases. The CDR3 contains 13 residues. With 5 bases clipped from V and 12 bases from J, the junction kept 13 bases outside the gene matches. The CDR3 nucleotides read TGTGCCAGCAGTCCAGGCTGGGGGGGGGAGTCGTACTTC. Amino acid sequence: CASSPGWGGESYF.

This clonotype was observed many times. J is TRBJ2-7 and V is TRBV6-5; D gene ambiguous. Germline loops: CDR1 MNHEY, CDR2 SVGAGI. The CDR3 extends over 13 amino acids. The V and J ends lost 10 bases and 7 bases respectively, with 20 bases between them. The DNA of the CDR3 is TGTGCCACGACCTCTGACACATCCAGAGAGCAGTACTTC. Translating it yields CATTSDTSREQYF.

The chain recombines TRBV12-3 or TRBV12-4 with TRBJ1-1, with D hard to call. There are 15 residues in the CDR3. V was clipped by 5 bases and J by 1 base, with 14 bases between them. CDR3 nucleotides: TGTGCCAGCAGTCGGAGGGAAAGGCGGAACACTGAAGCTTTCTTT. It translates to CASSRRERRNTEAFF.

This chain links TRBV20-1 with TRBJ1-5; D is possibly TRBD1 (6 bases). Germline CDR1 reads DFQATT; CDR2 reads SNEGSKA (reference sequence). This CDR3 comprises 13 residues. V was cut by 6 bases and J by 3 bases, with 12 bases left in between. The CDR3 nucleotides are TGCAGTGCCCGACAGGACACCAATCAGCCCCAGCATTTT. Translation: CSARQDTNQPQHF.

In regard to this clonotype: Mismatch with germline at one junction end may stem from a read error. The rearrangement uses TRBV28 and TRBJ1-5; D may be TRBD1 (6 bases). The CDR3 is made up of 13 amino acids. Germline V gives CDR1 MDHEN, CDR2 SYDVKM. DNA for the CDR3: TGTGCCGCAGAAGAGGGGGTAAGACAGCGCCAGCATTTT. Translated: CAAEEGVRQRQHF.

This clonotype occurred a few times. The V and J genes are TRBV29-1 and TRBJ1-3; D perhaps matches TRBD1 (5 bases). The germline V gene encodes CDR1 SQVTM and CDR2 ANQGSEA. The CDR3 covers 13 residues. V was shortened by 5 bases and J by 0 bases, with 8 bases between the two germline ends. For the CDR3, the DNA is TGCAGCGTTTCGGACATCTCTGGAAACACCATATATTTT. Translation: CSVSDISGNTIYF.

This chain links TRBV6-2 or TRBV6-3 with TRBJ2-7; a possible D gene is TRBD2 (6 bases). The CDR3 has 15 residues. Germline V gene sequence: CDR1 MNHEY, CDR2 SVGEGT. Trimming pared 1 base from V and 2 bases from J, leaving 12 bases between. The CDR3 region is CASSYWRGGTYEQYF. The CDR3 nucleotides are TGTGCCAGCAGTTACTGGCGGGGTGGCACCTACGAGCAGTACTTC.

The chain has TRBV5-1 and TRBJ1-1; tentative D call: TRBD1 (5 bases). The CDR3 is 14 residues long. Germline-derived CDR1 and CDR2 are SGHRS and YFSETQ. Trimming took 4 bases from V and 3 from J, leaving 13 bases between them. In nucleotides, the CDR3 is TGCGCCAGCAGCGTCTGGCCGGGGGACACTGAAGCTTTCTTT. The encoded protein is CASSVWPGDTEAFF.